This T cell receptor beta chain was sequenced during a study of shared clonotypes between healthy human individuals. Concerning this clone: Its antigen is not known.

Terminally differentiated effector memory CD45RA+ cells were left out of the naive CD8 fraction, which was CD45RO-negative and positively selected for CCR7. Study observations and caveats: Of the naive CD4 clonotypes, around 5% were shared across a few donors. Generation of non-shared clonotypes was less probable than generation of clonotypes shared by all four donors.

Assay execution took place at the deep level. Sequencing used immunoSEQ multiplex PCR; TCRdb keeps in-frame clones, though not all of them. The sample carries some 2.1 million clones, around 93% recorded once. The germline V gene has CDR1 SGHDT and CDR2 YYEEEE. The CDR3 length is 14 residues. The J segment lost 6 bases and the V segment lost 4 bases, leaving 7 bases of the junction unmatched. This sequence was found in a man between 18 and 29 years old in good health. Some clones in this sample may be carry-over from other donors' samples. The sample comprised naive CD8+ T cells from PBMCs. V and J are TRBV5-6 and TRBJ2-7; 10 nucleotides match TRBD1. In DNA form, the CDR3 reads TGTGCCAGCAGCATGGGGGACAGGGGAGTCGAGCAGTACTTC. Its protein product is CASSMGDRGVEQYF.